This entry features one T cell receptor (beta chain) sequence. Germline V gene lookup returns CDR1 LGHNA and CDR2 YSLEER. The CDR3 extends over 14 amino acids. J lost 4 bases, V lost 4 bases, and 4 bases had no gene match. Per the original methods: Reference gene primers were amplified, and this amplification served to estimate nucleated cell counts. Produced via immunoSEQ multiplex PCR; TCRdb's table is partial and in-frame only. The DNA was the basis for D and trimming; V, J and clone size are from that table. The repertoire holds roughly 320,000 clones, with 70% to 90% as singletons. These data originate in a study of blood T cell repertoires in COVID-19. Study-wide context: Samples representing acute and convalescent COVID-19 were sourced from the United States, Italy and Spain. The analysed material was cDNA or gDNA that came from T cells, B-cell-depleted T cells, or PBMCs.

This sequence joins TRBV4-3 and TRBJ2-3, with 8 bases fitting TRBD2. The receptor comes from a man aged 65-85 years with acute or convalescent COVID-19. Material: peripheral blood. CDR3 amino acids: CASSPGGVSDTQYF. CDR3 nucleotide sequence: TGCGCCAGCAGCCCCGGGGGGGTATCAGATACGCAGTATTTT.